Listed here are 22 T cell receptor beta chains from one sample, sequenced in a study of cytomegalovirus exposure and HLA in healthy donors. The PCR contained 60 Vbeta and 13 Jbeta primers. Sequencing was performed with immunoSEQ multiplex PCR; in TCRdb, only in-frame clones are kept and a portion is missing. The table records about 120,000 clones, about 85% of them present only once. Material: PBMCs. The receptor set was obtained from a man between 45 and 60 years old in good health and CMV-seronegative.

This chain connects TRBV4-1 to TRBJ2-2; D ambiguous. V lost 0 bases and J lost 1, with 3 bases in between. Germline values: CDR1 MGHRA, CDR2 YSYEKL. The CDR3 totals 14 residues. CDR3 residues: CASSQDLNTGELFF. CDR3 nucleotides: TGCGCCAGCAGCCAAGACTTGAACACCGGGGAGCTGTTTTTT.

V and J are TRBV19 and TRBJ1-5; no clear D gene. From germline, CDR1 is LNHDA and CDR2 SQIVND (reference sequence). The CDR3 runs to 13 residues. Trimming cost V 7 bases and J 6 bases, with 13 bases left between them. The CDR3 DNA reads as TGTGCCAGTACGGACCTAGAGGGTCAGCCCCAGCATTTT. Residues: CASTDLEGQPQHF.

The V gene is TRBV25-1, the J gene TRBJ1-2, with D perhaps matching TRBD1 (5 bases). In germline, CDR1 is MGHDK, CDR2 SYGVNS. V was cut by 4 bases and J by 5 bases, with 11 bases left in between. This CDR3 comprises 13 residues. DNA of the CDR3: TGTGCCAGCAGTGGTGGGACTGTTTATGGCTACACCTTC. Its protein is CASSGGTVYGYTF.

The chain has TRBV5-1 and TRBJ2-7; D unresolved. V was shortened by 0 bases and J by 0 bases, with 7 bases between the two germline ends. The V gene's germline CDR1 is SGHRS and CDR2 YFSETQ. The CDR3 length is 14 residues. The CDR3 here is CASSLGVSSYEQYF. CDR3 in DNA: TGCGCCAGCAGCTTGGGAGTTAGCTCCTACGAGCAGTACTTC.

Points on this clone: As the CDR3 is not closed by the conserved phenylalanine or tryptophan, this likely results from a read error. This chain links TRBV7-9 with TRBJ1-1, with TRBD1 as a possible D gene (5 bases). Trimming shortened V by 5 bases and J by 3 bases, and 13 bases separated the two germline ends. Germline CDR1 is SEHNR and CDR2 is FQNEAQ (reference sequence). The CDR3 spans 14 residues. The CDR3 DNA reads as TGTGCCAGCAGCCGGCGGGGGGAGGACACTGAAGCTTTCTTG. Translated, it gives CASSRRGEDTEAFL.

The chain recombines TRBV5-1 with TRBJ2-2; maybe TRBD2 (6 bases). CDR3 size: 15 residues. The V gene lost 4 bases and the J gene lost 7 bases, with 17 bases spanning the gap. Germline assignment: CDR1 SGHRS and CDR2 YFSETQ. CDR3 DNA: TGCGCCAGCAGCCCAGGGAGGACGGACATCGGGGAGCTGTTTTTT. Its translation: CASSPGRTDIGELFF.

The CDR3 DNA reads as TGTGCCAGCAGCTTAAGGACAAATGGCTACAATGAGCAGTTCTTC. Amino acid sequence: CASSLRTNGYNEQFF. The V gene is TRBV11-1, the J gene TRBJ2-1, with D possibly matching TRBD1 (5 bases). The germline V and J ends were trimmed by 2 bases and 3 bases, with 11 bases remaining between them. CDR3 length equals 15 residues. Looked up from germline, CDR1 is SGHAT and CDR2 is FQDESV (reference sequence). Based on the CDR3 plus reference TRBV11-1 and TRBJ2-1, the full variable domain is EAEVAQSPRYKITEKSQAVAFWCDPISGHATLYWYRQILGQGPELLVQFQDESVVDDSQLPKDRFSAERLKGVDSTLKIQPAELGDSAMYLCASSLRTNGYNEQFFGPGTRLTVL.

This clone occurred once. The gene calls are TRBV4-3 and TRBJ2-7; 7 positions match TRBD1. Trimming took 0 bases from V and 0 from J; bases not matched to a gene: 8. The CDR3 is made up of 17 amino acids. From germline, CDR1 is LGHNA and CDR2 YSLEER. DNA of the CDR3: TGCGCCAGCAGCCAAGATAGGGGGCAGGGGATCTCCTACGAGCAGTACTTC. Its protein is CASSQDRGQGISYEQYF.

V is TRBV29-1 and J is TRBJ1-2; TRBD1 matches 7 bases. The V gene end was trimmed by 6 bases and the J gene end by 4 bases; junction bases not matched to a gene: 14. Germline V gives CDR1 SQVTM, CDR2 ANQGSEA. The CDR3 contains 15 residues. The CDR3 nucleotides read TGCAGCGTGGGGGGCGCAGGGGGTGCTAGCTATGGCTACACCTTC. Protein: CSVGGAGGASYGYTF.

The chain links TRBV5-4 to TRBJ2-7; 8 bases are shared with TRBD2. The CDR3 sequence is 16 residues long. Unmatched junction bases numbered 9, after V lost 4 bases and J lost 0 bases. Looked up from germline, CDR1 is SGHNT and CDR2 is YYREEE (reference sequence). CDR3 amino acids: CASSPQLAEFSYEQYF. Here the CDR3 DNA reads TGTGCCAGCAGCCCACAACTAGCGGAGTTCTCCTACGAGCAGTACTTC.

V and J are TRBV19 and TRBJ1-2, with 8 bases aligning to TRBD1. This CDR3 is 14 amino acids long. With V trimmed by 7 bases and J by 7 bases, 11 bases remained unmatched. Germline assignment: CDR1 LNHDA and CDR2 SQIVND (reference sequence). The chain's CDR3 is CASNLDRGQIGYTF. The CDR3 DNA reads TGTGCCAGTAACCTAGACAGGGGACAGATTGGCTACACCTTC.

A word on this clone: Germline and junction disagree at one end, which may indicate a read error. The chain joins TRBV19 to TRBJ1-2; 9 bases agree with TRBD1. Germline V gene data show CDR1 as LNHDA and CDR2 as SQIVND (reference sequence). The CDR3 has 15 residues. CDR3 nucleotide sequence: TGTGCCAGTAGTATACCGGGACAGGGAACTTGGGGCTACCCCTTC. Translation: CASSIPGQGTWGYPF.

The chain carries TRBV29-1 and TRBJ2-1, with D tentatively TRBD1 (5 bases). Between the trimmed V and J ends, which lost 4 bases and 10 bases, there was a span of 14 bases. CDR1 is SQVTM and CDR2 is ANQGSEA in the germline V gene. This CDR3 is 12 amino acids long. CDR3 DNA sequence: TGCAGCGTTGGGACACCGGAATTAGAGCAGTTCTTC. Encoded protein: CSVGTPELEQFF.

The chain has TRBV28 and TRBJ2-3, with a weak D call TRBD2 (6 bases). CDR3 length equals 17 residues. V lost 4 bases and J lost 5, with 22 bases in between. The germline V gene has CDR1 MDHEN and CDR2 SYDVKM. CDR3 nucleotides: TGTGCCAGCAGTTCCCTAGCGCCCCCGGCCGGTGGAGATACGCAGTATTTT. Translating gives CASSSLAPPAGGDTQYF.

J is TRBJ2-7 and V is TRBV15, with 7 bases lining up with TRBD2. V lost 6 bases, J lost 6 bases, and 11 bases stayed unmatched. Germline assignment: CDR1 LNHNV and CDR2 YYDKDF (reference sequence). CDR3 size: 14 residues. DNA for the CDR3: TGTGCCACCAGACCGAGTGGGGAGGGGCTCGAGCAGTACTTC. This codes for CATRPSGEGLEQYF.

The J gene is TRBJ2-7, the V gene TRBV7-2; maybe TRBD2 (7 bases). Germline V lookup: CDR1 SGHTA, CDR2 FQGNSA. There are 15 residues in the CDR3. V was pared by 5 bases and J by 2 bases, with 16 bases between. CDR3: CASSPRGGATYEQYF. The CDR3 nucleotides read TGTGCCAGCAGCCCGAGGGGGGGGGCGACCTACGAGCAGTACTTC.

This chain connects TRBV29-1 to TRBJ1-1; D is unresolved. The CDR3 is 14 amino acids. V was trimmed by 3 bases and J by 5 bases, leaving 16 bases between them. Germline CDR1 reads SQVTM; CDR2 reads ANQGSEA. CDR3 loop: CSVDRQMRVTEAFF. The CDR3 nucleotides read TGCAGCGTTGACCGCCAAATGAGAGTGACTGAAGCTTTCTTT.

The J gene is TRBJ2-3, the V gene TRBV7-3; 12 bases fit TRBD2. Germline V gives CDR1 SGHTA, CDR2 FQGTGA. The CDR3 contains 15 residues. Germline trimming cut 5 bases from V and 3 bases from J; bases unmatched to any gene: 3. The CDR3 DNA sequence: TGTGCCAGCAGCCCTCTAGCGGGAGGGACAGATACGCAGTATTTT. Protein: CASSPLAGGTDTQYF.

The chain carries TRBV19 and TRBJ1-1; TRBD1 is a possible D gene (5 bases). The CDR3 has 14 amino acids. Trimming removed 1 base from V and 3 bases from J, with 9 bases in between. Germline CDR1 reads LNHDA; CDR2 reads SQIVND (reference sequence). The CDR3 region is CASSIVLGDTEAFF. In DNA, the CDR3 is TGTGCCAGTAGTATAGTATTAGGGGACACTGAAGCTTTCTTT.

This chain connects TRBV7-2 to TRBJ2-7; TRBD1 might be the D (5 bases). This CDR3 spans 14 amino acids. The germline V gene encodes CDR1 SGHTA and CDR2 FQGNSA. The germline V and J ends were trimmed by 3 bases and 3 bases, with 12 bases remaining between them. CDR3 sequence: CASSFPDSYYEQYF. The CDR3 DNA follows: TGTGCCAGCAGCTTCCCCGACAGTTACTACGAGCAGTACTTC.

The V call is TRBV5-1, the J call TRBJ2-3, with D possibly matching TRBD2 (7 bases). Germline V lookup: CDR1 SGHRS, CDR2 YFSETQ. The V gene lost 0 bases and the J gene lost 8 bases, with 19 bases spanning the gap. This CDR3 comprises 16 residues. CDR3 sequence: CASSLGGGLTAGTQYF. CDR3 nucleotide sequence: TGCGCCAGCAGCTTGGGAGGGGGACTAACCGCGGGTACGCAGTATTTT.

The chain combines TRBV5-1 with TRBJ1-2; no reliable D call. CDR1 and CDR2 (germline): SGHRS, YFSETQ. The CDR3 spans 17 residues. Trimming removed 0 bases at V and 0 bases at J, with 15 bases between. The CDR3 DNA reads TGCGCCAGCAGCTTGGCGACACCCTCTCCCCCTAACTATGGCTACACCTTC. This gives the protein CASSLATPSPPNYGYTF. The full variable domain, rest sourced from reference TRBV5-1 and TRBJ1-2, is KAGVTQTPRYLIKTRGQQVTLSCSPISGHRSVSWYQQTPGQGLQFLFEYFSETQRNKGNFPGRFSGRQFSNSRSEMNVSTLELGDSALYLCASSLATPSPPNYGYTFGSGTRLTVV.